These 7 T cell receptor beta chains were sequenced from one sample in a study of cytomegalovirus exposure and HLA in healthy donors. Vbeta (60) and Jbeta (13) primers were used in the PCR. Generated by immunoSEQ multiplex PCR, the TCRdb table keeps only in-frame clones and is missing some. The sample consists of 100,000 to 150,000 clones, around 80% of them appearing once. The specimen sequenced was PBMCs. Source of these receptors: a man aged 30-40 years in good health and CMV-seropositive.

This sequence joins TRBV2 and TRBJ2-3, with D possibly TRBD1 on 5 matching bases. The CDR3 loop spans 14 amino acids. Germline assignment: CDR1 SNHLY and CDR2 FYNNEI. Trimming removed 3 bases at V and 7 bases at J, with 14 bases between. The CDR3 sequence is CASSERTILNTQYF. CDR3 bases: TGTGCCAGCAGTGAGAGGACAATTTTAAATACGCAGTATTTT.

As concerns this clone: The same CDR3 also results from other DNA sequences found in this sample. DNA for the CDR3: TGTGCCAGCAGCTTGTCAGGCTACGAGCAGTACTTC. Amino acids: CASSLSGYEQYF. The gene calls are TRBV5-6 and TRBJ2-7; D is unclear. CDR1 and CDR2 (germline): SGHDT, YYEEEE. The CDR3 spans 12 residues. Deletions cut 1 base from V and 3 bases from J, with 5 bases between.

The chain links TRBV19 to TRBJ2-7, with D hard to call. The germline V gene has CDR1 LNHDA and CDR2 SQIVND (reference sequence). The length of the CDR3 is 15 residues. V was cut by 6 bases and J by 1 base, with 16 bases left in between. The CDR3 DNA is TGTGCCAGTAGCCCTCGACGGCGGCGGTCCTACGAGCAGTACTTC. Translation: CASSPRRRRSYEQYF.

The V gene is TRBV9, the J gene TRBJ2-1, with TRBD2 as a possible D gene (6 bases). Germline V gene sequence: CDR1 SGDLS, CDR2 YYNGEE. V lost 4 bases and J 8 bases, leaving 16 bases between the germline ends. The length of the CDR3 is 14 residues. The CDR3 sequence: CASSPTPRGDEQFF. The CDR3 nucleotides read TGTGCCAGCAGCCCGACGCCGCGCGGGGATGAGCAGTTCTTC.

The chain's CDR3 is CASSPGGSNQPQHF. The CDR3 DNA follows: TGTGCCAGCAGCCCAGGGGGAAGCAATCAGCCCCAGCATTTT. This rearrangement joins TRBV5-8 to TRBJ1-5; 7 bases are shared with TRBD1. There are 14 residues in the CDR3. The germline CDR1 and CDR2 sequences are SGHTS and YDEGEE. Germline trimming cut 4 bases from V and 1 base from J; bases unmatched to any gene: 2.

The rearrangement joins TRBV19 to TRBJ2-7; possibly TRBD2 for D (6 bases). V was pared by 3 bases and J by 3 bases, with 12 bases between. The germline gives CDR1 LNHDA, CDR2 SQIVND (reference sequence). This CDR3 comprises 14 residues. DNA for the CDR3: TGTGCCAGTAGTATTCGAGTAGCGGACTACGAGCAGTACTTC. Translated, it gives CASSIRVADYEQYF.

This chain connects TRBV6-1 to TRBJ2-1; 7 bases match TRBD1. Germline CDR1 reads MNHNS; CDR2 reads SASEGT. The trim removed 6 bases at V and 7 bases at J, leaving 9 bases unmatched. The CDR3 has 14 residues. DNA of the CDR3: TGTGCCAGCAGGGCCGGGACAGCAGTTAATGAGCAGTTCTTC. Its translation is CASRAGTAVNEQFF.